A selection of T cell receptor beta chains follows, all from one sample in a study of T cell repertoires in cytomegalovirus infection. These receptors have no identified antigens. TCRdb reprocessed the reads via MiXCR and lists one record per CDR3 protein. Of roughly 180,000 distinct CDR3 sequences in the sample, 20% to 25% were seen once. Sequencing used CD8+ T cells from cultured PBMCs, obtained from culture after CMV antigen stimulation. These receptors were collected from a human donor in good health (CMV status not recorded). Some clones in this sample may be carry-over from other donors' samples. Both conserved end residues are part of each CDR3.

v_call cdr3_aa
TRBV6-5 CASSYGGSTEAFF
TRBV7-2 CASSEQDYTGELFF
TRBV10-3 CASFDGDPYEQYF
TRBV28 CASLGSRGANVLTF
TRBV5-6 CASSLARSNEQFF
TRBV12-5 CASGIPGGREAFF
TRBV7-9 CASSLAQGYEKLFF
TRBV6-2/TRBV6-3 CASRRTSGGPNEQFF
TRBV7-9 CASSPPGQGNAKNEQFF
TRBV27 CASTPSGTASTDTQYF
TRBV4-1 CASSQAVRDYGYTF
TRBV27 CASSRGSNQPQHF
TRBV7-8 CASSRVGEQYF
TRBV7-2 CASSFRLAGEEQYF
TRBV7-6 CASSPVQGWNEQFF
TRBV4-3 CASSQDVLSSYNEQFF
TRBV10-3 CAISDGGRPYEQYF
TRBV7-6 CASSLSRGGTGELFF
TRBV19 CASLGQGYNEQFF
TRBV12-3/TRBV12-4 CASSPSQGINYGYTF
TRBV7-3 CASSFTLAGGLDEQFF
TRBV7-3 CASSLRRAGGSGDTQYF
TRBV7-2 CASSLAPGDYEQYF
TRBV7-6 CASALELSSYNEQFF
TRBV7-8 CASSLGGSSDTEAFF
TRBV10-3 CAISEPWTGLTGEHFGQYF
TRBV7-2 CASSLDSIGRGAFF
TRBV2 CASSERLASPTDTQYF
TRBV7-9 CASSARGTVPDTQYF
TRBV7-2 CASSLDGGPDTQYF
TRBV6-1 CASSLAGFTGELFF
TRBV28 CASSLPWTGGDQPQHF
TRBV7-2 CASSLVLARYEQYF
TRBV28 CASSPHTGDRWTEAFF
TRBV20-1 CSARDGRGTEAFF
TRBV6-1 CASRDRVVSNSPLHF
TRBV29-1 CSVPRAYYEQYF
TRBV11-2 CASSLAGVGGYTF
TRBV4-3 CASSQEGYEQYF
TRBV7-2 CASSLLQGHRDGYTF
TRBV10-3 CAISLLAGVYEQYF
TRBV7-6 CASSLGRGFYGYTF
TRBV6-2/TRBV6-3 CASTIRPGAGETQYF
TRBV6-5 CASSYAWTGGAFF
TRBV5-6 CASSSTSTDTQYF
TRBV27 CASSLGAGPADTQYF
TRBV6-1 CASSLGRQKETQYF
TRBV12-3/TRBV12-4 CASSQGGLETQYF
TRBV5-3 CASFVLGQGIYNEQFF
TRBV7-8 CASSPYSYPGQGNQPQHF
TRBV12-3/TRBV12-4 CASTGQGASTEAFF
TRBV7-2 CASSTQTLPHEAFF
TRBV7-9 CASSKRTENTEAFF
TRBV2 CASSADTTLQETQYF
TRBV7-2 CASSLVLRGPTEAFF
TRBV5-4 CASSLGGGPETQYF
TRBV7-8 CASGLGGNQPQHF
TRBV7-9 CASSLGRTGAGYTF